These 13 T cell receptor beta chains originate from one sample sequenced in a study of T-cell reconstitution after alpha-beta-depleted transplantation in children. Unique molecular identifiers were incorporated during preparation of the TCRbeta library. TCRdb recomputed calls from the PCR reads with MiXCR, one row per CDR3 protein. The profile shows around 400,000 distinct CDR3 sequences, approximately 11% of them singletons. The sequencing here drew on PBMCs from the stem cell graft donor, taken from the stem cell graft. The receptor set was obtained from a human donor who donated a stem cell graft to a child with acute myeloid leukemia.

This clonotype occurred many times. The chain recombines TRBV5-5 with TRBJ2-5; D remains ambiguous. The CDR3 consists of 14 residues. Germline V lookup: CDR1 SGHKS, CDR2 YYEKEE (reference sequence). V was trimmed by 0 bases and J by 2 bases, leaving 8 bases between them. The CDR3 sequence is CASSLVLGQETQYF. The DNA for the CDR3 is TGTGCCAGCAGCTTGGTCCTGGGACAAGAGACCCAGTACTTC.

This clonotype is deemed medium-sized. The rearrangement links TRBV7-2 to TRBJ2-1, with D perhaps TRBD2 (6 bases). Trimming shortened V by 2 bases and J by 6 bases, and 20 bases separated the two germline ends. The CDR3 is 17 residues long. From germline, CDR1 is SGHTA and CDR2 FQGNSA. CDR3 region: CASSLPPRTTSVNEQFF. The CDR3 region has the DNA TGTGCCAGCAGCTTACCACCCAGGACTACCTCGGTCAATGAGCAGTTCTTC.

The CDR3 sequence is CASSAEGISYEQYF. Written as DNA, the CDR3 is TGTGCCAGCAGTGCGGAGGGGATATCCTACGAGCAGTACTTC. The chain couples TRBV2 to TRBJ2-7; a weak D match, TRBD2 (6 bases). The CDR3 consists of 14 residues. Germline CDR1 is SNHLY and CDR2 is FYNNEI. Trimming pared 4 bases from V and 1 base from J, leaving 11 bases between.

In this sample, this clonotype turned up a few times. The rearrangement links TRBV30 to TRBJ1-4, with 9 bases aligning to TRBD1. The germline V gene encodes CDR1 GTSNPN and CDR2 SVGIG (reference sequence). The CDR3 extends over 14 amino acids. Trimming cost V 2 bases and J 6 bases; bases outside gene matches: 4. CDR3: CAWSRTGVDEKLFF. The DNA of the CDR3 is TGTGCCTGGAGTCGGACAGGGGTTGATGAAAAACTGTTTTTT.

Ten or more counts support this clonotype. J is TRBJ2-5 and V is TRBV7-2, with 11 positions matching TRBD2. The CDR3 loop spans 14 amino acids. Germline CDR1 and CDR2: SGHTA and FQGNSA. J gave up 2 bases and V 4 bases, and 0 bases lay outside the gene matches. CDR3 sequence reads: CASSWTSGQETQYF. CDR3 bases: TGTGCCAGCAGCTGGACTAGCGGGCAAGAGACCCAGTACTTC.

This clonotype has just a few counts. The chain links TRBV27 to TRBJ2-1; 15 positions match TRBD2. The CDR3 runs 18 residues. V lost 9 bases and J lost 3; bases outside the gene matches: 12. The germline V gene encodes CDR1 MNHEY and CDR2 SMNVEV (reference sequence). The CDR3 DNA is TGTGCCAGTAGGACCGGGACTAGCGGGAGGTGGGGCTACAATGAGCAGTTCTTC. Protein: CASRTGTSGRWGYNEQFF.

The V gene is TRBV5-1, the J gene TRBJ2-5; D is uncertain. CDR1 is SGHRS, CDR2 YFSETQ, per germline. V lost 4 bases and J lost 2, with 6 bases in between. This CDR3 region has 12 residues. In nucleotides, the CDR3 is TGCGCCAGCAGCGACTCGCAAGAGACCCAGTACTTC. Protein product: CASSDSQETQYF.

This clonotype was recorded at least ten times. The chain has TRBV5-1 and TRBJ2-5; 7 bases fit TRBD1. The CDR3 is made up of 13 amino acids. The V gene end was trimmed by 4 bases and the J gene end by 5 bases; junction bases not matched to a gene: 5. The germline CDR1 and CDR2 sequences are SGHRS and YFSETQ. This CDR3 reads CASSRPGQETQYF. DNA for the CDR3: TGCGCCAGCAGCCGACCGGGACAGGAGACCCAGTACTTC.

This chain connects TRBV20-1 to TRBJ1-2, with 7 bases lining up with TRBD1. Germline CDR1 DFQATT, CDR2 SNEGSKA (reference sequence). The length of the CDR3 is 13 residues. Germline trimming cut 3 bases from V and 0 bases from J; bases unmatched to any gene: 1. CDR3 sequence reads: CSARGTANYGYTF. The CDR3 DNA reads TGCAGTGCTAGGGGGACAGCTAACTATGGCTACACCTTC.

The genes are TRBV18 and TRBJ2-7; 7 nucleotides line up with TRBD1. J was trimmed by 7 bases and V by 1 base; bases with no gene match: 7. Per the germline V gene, CDR1 is KGHSH and CDR2 is LQKENI. CDR3 size: 14 residues. The CDR3 region is CASSPQGARVEQYF. The CDR3 DNA follows: TGTGCCAGCTCACCACAGGGGGCGAGAGTTGAGCAGTACTTC.

The chain recombines TRBV4-1 with TRBJ1-5, with 8 bases that match TRBD1. The CDR3 is 18 residues long. The germline CDR1 and CDR2 sequences are MGHRA and YSYEKL. V lost 0 bases and J lost 4; bases outside the gene matches: 11. The CDR3, as DNA: TGCGCCAGCAGCCAAGATTGGCGACAGGGGTTGCGGAATCAGCCCCAGCATTTT. It encodes CASSQDWRQGLRNQPQHF.

This clonotype showed up many times. This chain joins TRBV12-3 or TRBV12-4 and TRBJ2-4, with 9 bases aligning to TRBD2. The V segment lost 3 bases and the J segment 0 bases; nucleotides outside the gene matches: 3. The CDR3 consists of 16 residues. Written as DNA, the CDR3 is TGTGCCAGCAGTTTGGGGACTAGCCTAGCCAAAAACATTCAGTACTTC. Translation: CASSLGTSLAKNIQYF.

This clonotype was seen more than once but under ten times. V and J are TRBV5-1 and TRBJ2-5, with 8 bases matching TRBD1. This CDR3 has 15 residues. With V trimmed by 3 bases and J by 0 bases, 4 bases remained unmatched. Germline lookup yields CDR1 SGHRS and CDR2 YFSETQ. CDR3 residues: CASSSQGADQETQYF. The CDR3 nucleotides read TGCGCCAGCAGCTCGCAGGGGGCGGACCAAGAGACCCAGTACTTC.